Listed here are 15 T cell receptor beta chains from one sample, sequenced in a study of blood T cell repertoires in COVID-19. Assay: immunoSEQ multiplex PCR; the TCRdb copy retains only in-frame clones and omits some. The sample carries about 220,000 clones, 70% to 85% recorded once. The specimen was PBMCs or T cells enriched from blood (not recorded which). The receptor set was obtained from a woman aged 55-69 years who had recovered from COVID-19.

This chain links TRBV27 with TRBJ1-5; 7 bases are shared with TRBD1. This CDR3 has 17 residues. Trimming at V came to 3 bases and at J to 0 bases, leaving 8 bases not matched to a gene. In germline, CDR1 is MNHEY, CDR2 SMNVEV (reference sequence). The CDR3 nucleotides are TGTGCCAGCAGTTTGAGCGGAGGGGGCTCTAGCAATCAGCCCCAGCATTTT. It translates to CASSLSGGGSSNQPQHF.

V is TRBV5-1 and J is TRBJ2-2; D might be TRBD2 (5 bases). In germline, CDR1 is SGHRS, CDR2 YFSETQ. Trimming pared 7 bases from V and 1 base from J, leaving 11 bases between. The CDR3 is made up of 14 amino acids. The CDR3 here is CASGEGGNTGELFF. The CDR3 DNA is TGCGCCAGCGGAGAGGGTGGGAACACCGGGGAGCTGTTTTTT.

The CDR3 DNA is TGCGCCAGCAGCCAAGCAGCAGACAGCAATGAGCAGTTCTTC. Translating gives CASSQAADSNEQFF. The chain recombines TRBV4-1 with TRBJ2-1, with D possibly matching TRBD1 (5 bases). The CDR3 runs 14 residues. The ends were cut back, 1 base at V and 6 bases at J, with 10 bases in the middle. In germline, CDR1 is MGHRA, CDR2 YSYEKL.

V gene TRBV7-2 combines with J gene TRBJ2-1, with 11 positions matching TRBD2. Germline CDR1 is SGHTA and CDR2 is FQGNSA. This CDR3 is built from 16 residues. Trimming at V came to 5 bases and at J to 4 bases, leaving 7 bases not matched to a gene. The CDR3: CASSPIGTSGYNEQFF. The CDR3 DNA follows: TGTGCCAGCAGCCCTATCGGGACTAGCGGTTACAATGAGCAGTTCTTC.

The chain joins TRBV5-1 to TRBJ1-1; no definite D call. The CDR3 has 15 amino acids. V gave up 4 bases and J gave up 1 base, with 14 bases separating them. In germline, CDR1 is SGHRS, CDR2 YFSETQ. The CDR3 is CASSQYLSGNTEAFF. In nucleotides, the CDR3 is TGCGCCAGCAGCCAATATCTTTCGGGGAACACTGAAGCTTTCTTT.

V and J are TRBV10-1 and TRBJ2-4; D is perhaps TRBD2 (5 bases). Germline loops: CDR1 WNHNN, CDR2 SYGVQD (reference sequence). This CDR3 spans 17 amino acids. The V end lost 0 bases, the J end lost 2 bases, and 14 bases lay between the germline ends. The CDR3 bases are TGCGCCAGCAGTGAGTCGAGTGGACCCGGGACCAAAAACATTCAGTACTTC. It specifies CASSESSGPGTKNIQYF.

J is TRBJ1-4 and V is TRBV7-2; D is perhaps TRBD1 (5 bases). Germline V CDR1 and CDR2: SGHTA, FQGNSA. The germline V and J ends were trimmed by 5 bases and 1 base, with 11 bases remaining between them. There are 15 residues in the CDR3. As DNA, the CDR3 is TGTGCCAGCAGCGCGGGACGTCAAACTAATGAAAAACTGTTTTTT. Residues: CASSAGRQTNEKLFF.

The chain employs TRBV12-5 and TRBJ1-3; D gene unclear. Trimming cost V 8 bases and J 0 bases, with 8 bases left between them. The CDR3 loop spans 13 amino acids. The germline gives CDR1 LGHNT, CDR2 FRNRAP. CDR3 loop: CASKLSSGNTIYF. The CDR3 region has the DNA TGTGCTAGTAAACTTAGCTCTGGAAACACCATATATTTT.

This sequence joins TRBV6-5 and TRBJ2-7; 7 positions agree with TRBD1. Germline CDR1 and CDR2: MNHEY and SVGAGI. This CDR3 has 14 amino acids. The V segment lost 6 bases and the J segment 2 bases; nucleotides outside the gene matches: 7. The chain's CDR3 is CASRKVQGPYEQYF. For the CDR3, the DNA is TGTGCCAGCAGAAAGGTACAGGGGCCCTACGAGCAGTACTTC.

The rearrangement links TRBV14 to TRBJ2-7; D may be TRBD2 (5 bases). The CDR3 loop spans 16 amino acids. Germline V gene data show CDR1 as SGHDN and CDR2 as FVKESK. V lost 0 bases and J 3 bases, leaving 15 bases between the germline ends. The CDR3 DNA is TGTGCCAGCAGCCAAGATGGGAGTTTAATGGGCTACGAGCAGTACTTC. Translation gives CASSQDGSLMGYEQYF.

This chain's CDR3 is CASSEGLNNEQFF. CDR3 coding DNA: TGTGCCAGCAGCGAAGGACTGAACAATGAGCAGTTCTTC. V is TRBV11-1 and J is TRBJ2-1, with D perhaps matching TRBD2 (5 bases). The CDR3 loop spans 13 amino acids. V was clipped by 5 bases and J by 5 bases, with 10 bases between them. Germline loops: CDR1 SGHAT, CDR2 FQDESV (reference sequence).

V usage is TRBV25-1 and J usage is TRBJ1-3, with 7 bases aligning to TRBD1. V shed 5 bases, J shed 3 bases, and the junction held 10 bases outside the gene matches. The germline V gene has CDR1 MGHDK and CDR2 SYGVNS. The CDR3 sequence is 16 residues long. CDR3 DNA sequence: TGTGCCAGCAGTCGCTCCGGGACAGTGGGTGGAAACACCATATATTTT. Translating it yields CASSRSGTVGGNTIYF.

Only one count was recorded for this clone. The chain couples TRBV2 to TRBJ1-2; D unclear. Germline CDR1 reads SNHLY; CDR2 reads FYNNEI. CDR3 length: 16 residues. Deletions cut 8 bases from V and 5 bases from J, with 24 bases between. CDR3 protein: CASPSSGFRAAYGYTF. The CDR3 coding sequence is TGTGCCAGCCCAAGCTCGGGGTTCCGGGCGGCATATGGCTACACCTTC.

This clone was found a few times. This chain connects TRBV9 to TRBJ1-4, with D possibly TRBD1 on 5 matching bases. CDR1 is SGDLS, CDR2 YYNGEE, per germline. This CDR3 is 16 amino acids long. V gave up 0 bases and J gave up 8 bases, with 17 bases separating them. CDR3 residues: CASSVGLDTSGEKLFF. The CDR3 DNA reads TGTGCCAGCAGCGTAGGATTAGACACGTCAGGGGAAAAACTGTTTTTT.

This chain links TRBV5-1 with TRBJ2-1; TRBD2 matches at 12 bases. CDR3 length: 16 residues. Germline loops: CDR1 SGHRS, CDR2 YFSETQ. V was clipped by 3 bases and J by 5 bases; unmatched bases: 6. CDR3 region: CASSSPGLAGNNEQFF. In nucleotides, the CDR3 is TGCGCCAGCAGCTCCCCAGGACTAGCGGGGAACAATGAGCAGTTCTTC. The full variable domain, its missing parts supplied by reference TRBV5-1 and TRBJ2-1, is KAGVTQTPRYLIKTRGQQVTLSCSPISGHRSVSWYQQTPGQGLQFLFEYFSETQRNKGNFPGRFSGRQFSNSRSEMNVSTLELGDSALYLCASSSPGLAGNNEQFFGPGTRLTVL.